The 10 T cell receptor beta chains below all came from one sample that was sequenced in a study of cytomegalovirus exposure and HLA in healthy donors. The protocol was immunoSEQ multiplex PCR, while the TCRdb copy is restricted to in-frame clones and leaves out a portion. The profile shows 130,000 to 150,000 clones, approximately 88% of them singletons. Sequencing used PBMCs. These receptors all stem from a woman aged 18-29 years in good health and CMV-seropositive.

The rearrangement links TRBV5-6 to TRBJ2-2; 9 positions match TRBD1. The CDR3 covers 16 residues. With 5 bases clipped from V and 5 bases from J, the junction kept 10 bases outside the gene matches. Germline CDR1 and CDR2: SGHDT and YYEEEE. As DNA, the CDR3 is TGTGCCAGCAGTAATTACAGGGGGCGCGAAACCGGGGAGCTGTTTTTT. It yields the protein CASSNYRGRETGELFF.

This sequence joins TRBV28 and TRBJ2-7, with D tentatively TRBD1 (6 bases). Deletions cut 7 bases from V and 7 bases from J, with 20 bases between. The CDR3 is 14 amino acids. Germline CDR1 MDHEN, CDR2 SYDVKM. CDR3 residues: CASTQDRSSEEQYF. In nucleotides, the CDR3 is TGTGCCAGCACTCAAGACAGGAGTTCGGAGGAGCAGTACTTC.

The chain uses TRBV11-3 and TRBJ1-1; D not resolved. V was clipped by 5 bases and J by 1 base, with 14 bases between them. The CDR3 spans 15 residues. Germline V CDR1 and CDR2: SGHNT, YENEEA. CDR3 loop: CASSPRGSPNTEAFF. The CDR3 nucleotides are TGTGCCAGCAGCCCCCGCGGTAGTCCGAACACTGAAGCTTTCTTT.

The rearrangement links TRBV5-1 to TRBJ2-5; TRBD2 aligns across 7 bases. Losses at the gene ends were 0 bases for V and 5 bases for J; bases not matched to a gene: 10. This CDR3 contains 16 residues. In germline, CDR1 is SGHRS, CDR2 YFSETQ. For the CDR3, the DNA is TGCGCCAGCAGCTTGGGTGTGGCGGGACTACCGGAGACCCAGTACTTC. It yields the protein CASSLGVAGLPETQYF.

This rearrangement joins TRBV9 to TRBJ2-7; possible D gene TRBD2, 5 bases. CDR1 and CDR2 (germline): SGDLS, YYNGEE. The V gene lost 0 bases and the J gene lost 2 bases, with 9 bases spanning the gap. The CDR3 runs 14 residues. The CDR3 region is CASSVAASTYEQYF. In DNA form, the CDR3 reads TGTGCCAGCAGCGTAGCGGCTAGCACCTACGAGCAGTACTTC.

A word on this clone: The sample carries other DNA sequences with the same CDR3. This chain connects TRBV4-1 to TRBJ1-2, with D hard to call. The CDR3 sequence is 14 residues long. The germline gives CDR1 MGHRA, CDR2 YSYEKL. V was shortened by 0 bases and J by 4 bases, with 9 bases between the two germline ends. Here the CDR3 reads CASSQEDRGYGYTF. In nucleotides, the CDR3 is TGCGCCAGCAGCCAAGAGGATAGAGGCTATGGCTACACCTTC.

The chain carries TRBV19 and TRBJ2-3; the match to TRBD2 covers 7 bases. The CDR3 spans 16 residues. The ends lost 4 bases at V and 2 bases at J; junction bases unmatched: 9. Germline CDR1 LNHDA, CDR2 SQIVND (reference sequence). The CDR3 loop reads CASSTFGGGFTDTQYF. The CDR3 DNA is TGTGCCAGTAGTACTTTTGGGGGGGGTTTCACAGATACGCAGTATTTT. Based on the CDR3 plus reference TRBV19 and TRBJ2-3, the full variable domain is DGGITQSPKYLFRKEGQNVTLSCEQNLNHDAMYWYRQDPGQGLRLIYYSQIVNDFQKGDIAEGYSVSREKKESFPLTVTSAQKNPTAFYLCASSTFGGGFTDTQYFGPGTRLTVL.

This chain links TRBV28 with TRBJ2-7; 8 bases agree with TRBD2. The length of the CDR3 is 16 residues. CDR1 and CDR2 (germline): MDHEN, SYDVKM. J gave up 6 bases and V 0 bases, and 10 bases lay outside the gene matches. CDR3 residues: CASSLWWGGRISEQYF. The CDR3 DNA sequence: TGTGCCAGCAGTTTATGGTGGGGCGGGAGGATTTCCGAGCAGTACTTC.

This clone was picked up one time. This sequence joins TRBV6-5 and TRBJ2-1; 10 bases agree with TRBD2. The germline gives CDR1 MNHEY, CDR2 SVGAGI. J lost 9 bases, V lost 2 bases, and 7 bases had no gene match. CDR3 length equals 15 residues. The CDR3 coding sequence is TGTGCCAGCAGTTACGGTCTAGCGGGAGTGCTTGAGCAGTTCTTC. Translated, it gives CASSYGLAGVLEQFF.

This chain connects TRBV14 to TRBJ2-2; D not resolved. The length of the CDR3 is 13 residues. Trimming took off 0 bases at V and 5 bases at J, with 4 bases between the two ends. Germline CDR1 reads SGHDN; CDR2 reads FVKESK. In DNA, the CDR3 is TGTGCCAGCAGCCAAGATCTTACCGGGGAGCTGTTTTTT. It specifies CASSQDLTGELFF.